Following are 28 T cell receptor beta chains from one sample sequenced in a study of blood T cell repertoires in COVID-19. This table comes from immunoSEQ multiplex PCR, and its TCRdb copy is limited to in-frame clones, with some not included. Among 95,000 to 150,000 clones listed, approximately 90% were seen once. The sequenced material came from peripheral blood. Source of these receptors: a man aged 50-60 years with acute or convalescent COVID-19.

The gene calls are TRBV27 and TRBJ2-7, with 13 bases lining up with TRBD2. CDR1 MNHEY and CDR2 SMNVEV come from the germline V gene (reference sequence). V dropped 11 bases and J dropped 6; count of bases not matched to a gene: 7. This CDR3 has 13 residues. DNA of the CDR3: TGTGCCGCCCGCGGGACTAGCGGGACCGAGCAGTACTTC. Protein sequence: CAARGTSGTEQYF.

The chain recombines TRBV5-1 with TRBJ2-2; 9 bases fit TRBD1. The CDR3 length is 15 residues. Germline V lookup: CDR1 SGHRS, CDR2 YFSETQ. V trimming: 3 bases; J trimming: 5 bases; junction bases outside the gene matches: 5. DNA of the CDR3: TGCGCCAGCAGCTGGGACAGGGTAGGGACCGGGGAGCTGTTTTTT. Translation gives CASSWDRVGTGELFF.

This clone was detected a few times. The gene calls are TRBV19 and TRBJ2-6; TRBD2 aligns across 14 bases. The CDR3 has 21 residues. The ends lost 7 bases at V and 2 bases at J; junction bases unmatched: 16. Germline values: CDR1 LNHDA, CDR2 SQIVND (reference sequence). CDR3 residues: CASKTFYGTSGSSTGANVLTF. In DNA, the CDR3 is TGTGCCAGTAAAACGTTTTACGGGACTAGCGGGAGCTCGACTGGGGCCAACGTCCTGACTTTC.

The CDR3 reads CASSPTRRDTQYF. CDR3 DNA sequence: TGTGCCAGCAGTCCGACTAGAAGGGATACGCAGTATTTT. This sequence joins TRBV6-5 and TRBJ2-3; perhaps TRBD2 as D (6 bases). CDR1 and CDR2 from the germline V gene are MNHEY and SVGAGI. V was shortened by 5 bases and J by 6 bases, with 12 bases between the two germline ends. CDR3 length: 13 residues.

V is TRBV18 and J is TRBJ2-1; 9 nucleotides agree with TRBD1. CDR3 length: 17 residues. Per the germline V gene, CDR1 is KGHSH and CDR2 is LQKENI. The V segment lost 4 bases and the J segment 5 bases; nucleotides outside the gene matches: 12. CDR3 sequence: CASSQNSPGQGNNEQFF. CDR3 coding DNA: TGTGCCAGCTCACAAAACTCACCGGGACAGGGCAACAATGAGCAGTTCTTC.

CDR3 sequence reads: CASSPDSSYGYTF. For the CDR3, the DNA is TGTGCCAGCTCACCGGACAGCTCCTATGGCTACACCTTC. V is TRBV18 and J is TRBJ1-2; the D gene is possibly TRBD1 (6 bases). V gave up 3 bases and J gave up 4 bases, with 9 bases separating them. This CDR3 is built from 13 residues. Looked up from germline, CDR1 is KGHSH and CDR2 is LQKENI.

As for this clone: A junction boundary mismatches the germline segment, possibly from a read error. The chain combines TRBV29-1 with TRBJ2-3; tentative D call: TRBD2 (5 bases). The CDR3 is 10 amino acids. Germline CDR1 and CDR2: SQVTM and ANQGSEA. CDR3: CSVSLPDLAF. The CDR3 DNA reads TGCAGCGTTTCATTGCCGGACTTAGCTTTT.

The table lists this clone with a few counts. V gene TRBV10-3 combines with J gene TRBJ2-7, with 9 nucleotides matching TRBD1. Germline V CDR1 and CDR2: ENHRY, SYGVKD. CDR3 length equals 14 residues. Trimming cost V 5 bases and J 6 bases; bases outside gene matches: 8. This CDR3 reads CAISNRGRGSEQYF. CDR3 coding DNA: TGTGCCATCAGTAACAGGGGGCGCGGAAGCGAGCAGTACTTC.

J is TRBJ2-3 and V is TRBV9; 9 bases align to TRBD1. V lost 4 bases and J lost 3; bases outside the gene matches: 12. CDR1 and CDR2 (germline): SGDLS, YYNGEE. This CDR3 has 17 amino acids. This CDR3 reads CASSPRPGTGWTDTQYF. The CDR3 nucleotides are TGTGCCAGCAGCCCACGTCCCGGGACAGGGTGGACAGATACGCAGTATTTT.

The rearrangement joins TRBV19 to TRBJ1-5; 7 nucleotides align to TRBD1. This CDR3 has 15 amino acids. Per germline, CDR1 LNHDA and CDR2 SQIVND (reference sequence). J gave up 4 bases and V 4 bases, and 7 bases lay outside the gene matches. The CDR3 loop reads CASSNTGVGNQPQHF. CDR3 sequence (DNA): TGTGCCAGTAGTAATACAGGGGTGGGTAATCAGCCCCAGCATTTT.

The gene calls are TRBV3-1 (or the pseudogene TRBV3-2) and TRBJ1-1; 8 bases match TRBD1. V dropped 2 bases and J dropped 11; count of bases not matched to a gene: 4. The CDR3 runs to 12 residues. Germline V gives CDR1 LGHDT, CDR2 YNNKEL (reference sequence). The CDR3 region is CASSQWQGAAFF. DNA of the CDR3: TGTGCCAGCAGCCAATGGCAGGGGGCTGCTTTCTTT.

The gene calls are TRBV4-2 and TRBJ2-1; 8 bases match TRBD2. The CDR3 length is 16 residues. Germline assignment: CDR1 LGHNA and CDR2 YNFKEQ. V was pared by 0 bases and J by 10 bases, with 11 bases of the junction left unmatched. The CDR3 DNA sequence: TGTGCCAGCAGCCAAGATTCTCCGGGAGGGGGATACGAGCAGTTCTTC. This encodes CASSQDSPGGGYEQFF.

The chain uses TRBV11-3 and TRBJ2-5; 10 nucleotides align to TRBD1. Unmatched junction bases numbered 3, after V lost 5 bases and J lost 3 bases. There are 14 residues in the CDR3. Germline V gene data show CDR1 as SGHNT and CDR2 as YENEEA. Here the CDR3 reads CASSRGQGKETQYF. The DNA of the CDR3 is TGTGCCAGCAGCCGGGGACAGGGGAAAGAGACCCAGTACTTC. Drawing the rest from reference TRBV11-3 and TRBJ2-5, the complete variable domain is EAGVVQSPRYKIIEKKQPVAFWCNPISGHNTLYWYLQNLGQGPELLIRYENEEAVDDSQLPKDRFSAERLKGVDSTLKIQPAELGDSAVYLCASSRGQGKETQYFGPGTRLLVL.

The chain combines TRBV25-1 with TRBJ1-6; D is possibly TRBD1 (6 bases). V gave up 3 bases and J gave up 9 bases, with 12 bases separating them. The CDR3 has 14 residues. Germline loops: CDR1 MGHDK, CDR2 SYGVNS. The CDR3 spells CASSEAQGRSPLHF. The DNA of the CDR3 is TGTGCCAGCAGTGAGGCCCAGGGGCGTTCACCCCTCCACTTT.

The V call is TRBV19, the J call TRBJ1-2; the match to TRBD1 covers 8 bases. Per the germline V gene, CDR1 is LNHDA and CDR2 is SQIVND (reference sequence). The CDR3 is made up of 16 amino acids. Trimming at V came to 4 bases and at J to 0 bases, leaving 7 bases not matched to a gene. For the CDR3, the DNA is TGTGCCAGTAGTACGCCAGGGGGCTCCCCTAACTATGGCTACACCTTC. Encoded protein: CASSTPGGSPNYGYTF.

The J gene is TRBJ2-3, the V gene TRBV29-1, with a weak D call TRBD2 (5 bases). Germline V gives CDR1 SQVTM, CDR2 ANQGSEA. Deletions cut 3 bases from V and 2 bases from J, with 9 bases between. This CDR3 region has 13 residues. The CDR3 reads CSVEAGLTDTQYF. For the CDR3, the DNA is TGCAGCGTTGAGGCGGGCCTCACAGATACGCAGTATTTT.

A single count supports this clone. V is TRBV6-2 or TRBV6-3 and J is TRBJ2-1; 10 bases agree with TRBD2. Germline CDR1 reads MNHEY; CDR2 reads SVGEGT. V shed 4 bases, J shed 8 bases, and the junction held 11 bases outside the gene matches. The CDR3 covers 16 residues. The CDR3 DNA sequence: TGTGCCAGCAGTTTATTAATAGCGGGAGGTAGATATGAGCAGTTCTTC. This sequence encodes CASSLLIAGGRYEQFF.

This clone has just a few counts. CDR3 in DNA: TGCGCCAGCAGCCCGGGAGGGCAGAACACTGAAGCTTTCTTT. Translated: CASSPGGQNTEAFF. The V and J genes are TRBV5-1 and TRBJ1-1; the D is unclear. Germline lookup yields CDR1 SGHRS and CDR2 YFSETQ. V was clipped by 4 bases and J by 1 base, with 11 bases between them. There are 14 residues in the CDR3.

V and J are TRBV5-1 and TRBJ1-1, with D perhaps matching TRBD1 (5 bases). Trimming cost V 5 bases and J 6 bases, with 14 bases left between them. CDR1 and CDR2 from the germline V gene are SGHRS and YFSETQ. The CDR3 runs 13 residues. The CDR3 is CASRSGGVAEAFF. DNA for the CDR3: TGCGCCAGCAGGTCAGGAGGGGTCGCTGAAGCTTTCTTT.

The V gene is TRBV7-7, the J gene TRBJ2-1; TRBD2 is a possible D gene (6 bases). With 5 bases removed from V and 0 bases from J, the gap between germline ends came to 14 bases. CDR3 size: 16 residues. CDR1 is SSHAT, CDR2 FNYEAQ, per germline (reference sequence). CDR3 sequence (DNA): TGTGCCAGCAGCCCTCAAGCGGGCAGCTCCTACAATGAGCAGTTCTTC. Protein: CASSPQAGSSYNEQFF.

The chain combines TRBV18 with TRBJ2-7; D is perhaps TRBD1 (5 bases). V was cut by 2 bases and J by 7 bases, with 18 bases left in between. CDR3 length: 15 residues. The V gene's germline CDR1 is KGHSH and CDR2 LQKENI. The CDR3 is CASSPWTGLQGEQYF. The CDR3 nucleotides are TGTGCCAGCTCACCATGGACCGGGCTGCAGGGTGAGCAGTACTTC.

The rearrangement joins TRBV6-5 to TRBJ1-2; 8 bases align to TRBD1. J lost 4 bases, V lost 6 bases, and 10 bases had no gene match. Germline V gives CDR1 MNHEY, CDR2 SVGAGI. This CDR3 contains 15 residues. The CDR3 region has the DNA TGTGCCAGCAGCCGGACAGGGTATTCAGGCTATGGCTACACCTTC. Its translation is CASSRTGYSGYGYTF.

The gene calls are TRBV18 and TRBJ2-7, with D uncertain. With 0 bases removed from V and 3 bases from J, the gap between germline ends came to 9 bases. The CDR3 runs 14 residues. Germline loops: CDR1 KGHSH, CDR2 LQKENI. This chain's CDR3 is CASSPPAGSYEQYF. The DNA for the CDR3 is TGTGCCAGCTCACCACCTGCAGGAAGCTACGAGCAGTACTTC.

The chain links TRBV19 to TRBJ2-5; D gene unclear. Germline lookup yields CDR1 LNHDA and CDR2 SQIVND (reference sequence). This CDR3 is 13 amino acids long. V shed 5 bases and J shed 4 bases, with 11 bases lying between them. The CDR3 spells CASSAHPGETQYF. In DNA form, the CDR3 reads TGTGCCAGTAGTGCCCACCCGGGAGAGACCCAGTACTTC.

V usage is TRBV4-1 and J usage is TRBJ1-1, with D possibly matching TRBD1 (6 bases). The CDR3 loop spans 14 amino acids. Trimming left V 5 bases short and J 1 base short, with 11 bases between. Germline assignment: CDR1 MGHRA and CDR2 YSYEKL. The CDR3 bases are TGCGCCAGCAGCGGATTACAGGGGAACACTGAAGCTTTCTTT. It encodes CASSGLQGNTEAFF.

The CDR3 DNA reads TGTGCCAGCAGCATCCGACAGGGGGCACAGGAAGAGACCCAGTACTTC. Its translation: CASSIRQGAQEETQYF. This chain uses TRBV7-9 with TRBJ2-5; 10 bases align to TRBD1. There are 16 residues in the CDR3. Germline V gene sequence: CDR1 SEHNR, CDR2 FQNEAQ (reference sequence). V was pared by 5 bases and J by 3 bases, with 9 bases of the junction left unmatched. Full variable domain (outside the CDR3, taken from reference TRBV7-9 and TRBJ2-5): DTGVSQNPRHKITKRGQNVTFRCDPISEHNRLYWYRQTLGQGPEFLTYFQNEAQLEKSRLLSDRFSAERPKGSFSTLEIQRTEQGDSAMYLCASSIRQGAQEETQYFGPGTRLLVL.

This chain connects TRBV11-3 to TRBJ2-3; 7 nucleotides align to TRBD2. Germline CDR1 SGHNT, CDR2 YENEEA. This CDR3 is 16 amino acids long. The V and J ends lost 0 bases and 2 bases, in that order; junction bases with no gene match: 5. CDR3 residues: CASSLESTSATDTQYF. DNA of the CDR3: TGTGCCAGCAGCTTAGAAAGCACTAGCGCCACAGATACGCAGTATTTT. The whole variable domain, remainder taken from reference TRBV11-3 and TRBJ2-3, is EAGVVQSPRYKIIEKKQPVAFWCNPISGHNTLYWYLQNLGQGPELLIRYENEEAVDDSQLPKDRFSAERLKGVDSTLKIQPAELGDSAVYLCASSLESTSATDTQYFGPGTRLTVL.

V gene TRBV18 combines with J gene TRBJ2-3, with 12 bases aligning to TRBD2. V shed 4 bases, J shed 0 bases, and the junction held 11 bases outside the gene matches. Per germline, CDR1 KGHSH and CDR2 LQKENI. The CDR3 extends over 19 amino acids. CDR3 amino acids: CASSRLPLAGGLSTDTQYF. In DNA, the CDR3 is TGTGCCAGCTCACGCTTGCCACTAGCGGGAGGTCTCAGCACAGATACGCAGTATTTT.